A selection of T cell receptor beta chains follows, all from one sample in a study of cytomegalovirus exposure and HLA in healthy donors. Assay: immunoSEQ multiplex PCR; the TCRdb copy retains only in-frame clones and omits some. This table has roughly 100,000 clones, around 68% appearing once. Sequenced input: PBMCs. All receptors derive from a human donor in good health. CDR3s include the opening cysteine and the closing phenylalanine or tryptophan. The D gene is left open where the match is weak. Only part of the rows carry a size: once, few, many, or a class if the clone is expanded.

j_call,d_call,clone_size,v_call,cdr3_aa,cdr3_nt
TRBJ1-1,NA,few,TRBV13,CASSLYGTDEAFF,TGTGCCAGCAGCTTATATGGAACAGATGAAGCTTTCTTT
TRBJ2-2,TRBD1,NA,TRBV7-6,CASSLATGDRTGELFF,TGTGCCAGCAGCCTCGCAACAGGGGATAGAACCGGGGAGCTGTTTTTT
TRBJ2-5,TRBD2,NA,TRBV27,CASSLTFLGTREQETQYF,TGTGCCAGCAGTTTAACATTCCTCGGGACTAGGGAGCAAGAGACCCAGTACTTC
TRBJ2-1,TRBD1,NA,TRBV6-5,CASSKNRGSYNEQFF,TGTGCCAGCAGTAAGAACAGGGGTTCCTACAATGAGCAGTTCTTC
TRBJ2-7,TRBD1,NA,TRBV7-9,CASSQTGGSYEQYF,TGTGCCAGCAGCCAGACAGGGGGCAGTTACGAGCAGTACTTC
TRBJ2-3,NA,NA,TRBV30,CAWDMTGTDTQYF,TGTGCCTGGGATATGACAGGCACAGATACGCAGTATTTT
TRBJ2-7,TRBD2,once,TRBV28,CASSFGGRPYEQYF,TGTGCCAGCAGTTTCGGCGGGAGGCCCTACGAGCAGTACTTC
TRBJ1-1,NA,NA,TRBV2,CASPGQVNTEAFF,TGTGCCAGCCCGGGACAAGTGAACACTGAAGCTTTCTTT
TRBJ2-1,TRBD2,NA,TRBV4-1,CASSHSWASGRGNEQFF,TGCGCCAGCAGCCACAGTTGGGCTAGCGGGAGGGGAAATGAGCAGTTCTTC
TRBJ2-7,TRBD2,few,TRBV28,CASSLTSGFYEQYF,TGTGCCAGCAGTTTGACTAGCGGTTTTTACGAGCAGTACTTC
TRBJ1-2,NA,NA,TRBV27,CASSDLGQVLGYTF,TGTGCCAGCAGTGACTTGGGGCAGGTCTTGGGCTACACCTTC
TRBJ2-7,TRBD2,few,TRBV18,CASSPSGLAGSYEQYF,TGTGCCAGCTCACCGTCGGGACTAGCGGGCTCCTACGAGCAGTACTTC
TRBJ2-7,TRBD2,NA,TRBV11-1,CASSLTAGAYEQYF,TGTGCCAGCAGCTTAACGGCGGGAGCCTACGAGCAGTACTTC
TRBJ2-3,TRBD1,NA,TRBV11-1,CASSIQTGGTDTQYF,TGTGCCAGCAGCATACAGACAGGGGGGACAGATACGCAGTATTTT
TRBJ2-7,NA,NA,TRBV21-1,CASRGHFLNF,TGTGCCAGCAGAGGACATTTTCTCAACTTC
TRBJ2-1,TRBD1,NA,TRBV13,CASSPRTGRYNEQFF,TGTGCCAGCAGCCCACGGACAGGGAGGTACAATGAGCAGTTCTTC
TRBJ1-4,NA,NA,TRBV5-1,CASRQGFEVTNEKLFF,TGCGCCAGCAGGCAGGGATTCGAGGTGACTAATGAAAAACTGTTTTTT
TRBJ1-4,NA,NA,TRBV5-1,CASQQTGQEDEKLFF,TGCGCCAGCCAACAAACAGGTCAGGAAGATGAAAAACTGTTTTTT
TRBJ1-1,NA,NA,TRBV2,CASSRRWGGAKNTEAFF,TGTGCCAGCAGCCGGCGCTGGGGGGGGGCTAAGAACACTGAAGCTTTCTTT
TRBJ1-5,NA,few,TRBV19,CASSIQTVNQPQHF,TGTGCCAGTAGTATCCAAACAGTCAATCAGCCCCAGCATTTT
TRBJ1-5,NA,few,TRBV19,CASSTPGTLNSNQPQHF,TGTGCCAGTAGTACCCCAGGGACACTTAATAGCAATCAGCCCCAGCATTTT
TRBJ1-2,NA,NA,TRBV19,CASRMDRSGYGYTF,TGTGCCAGTAGGATGGACAGATCTGGATATGGCTACACCTTC